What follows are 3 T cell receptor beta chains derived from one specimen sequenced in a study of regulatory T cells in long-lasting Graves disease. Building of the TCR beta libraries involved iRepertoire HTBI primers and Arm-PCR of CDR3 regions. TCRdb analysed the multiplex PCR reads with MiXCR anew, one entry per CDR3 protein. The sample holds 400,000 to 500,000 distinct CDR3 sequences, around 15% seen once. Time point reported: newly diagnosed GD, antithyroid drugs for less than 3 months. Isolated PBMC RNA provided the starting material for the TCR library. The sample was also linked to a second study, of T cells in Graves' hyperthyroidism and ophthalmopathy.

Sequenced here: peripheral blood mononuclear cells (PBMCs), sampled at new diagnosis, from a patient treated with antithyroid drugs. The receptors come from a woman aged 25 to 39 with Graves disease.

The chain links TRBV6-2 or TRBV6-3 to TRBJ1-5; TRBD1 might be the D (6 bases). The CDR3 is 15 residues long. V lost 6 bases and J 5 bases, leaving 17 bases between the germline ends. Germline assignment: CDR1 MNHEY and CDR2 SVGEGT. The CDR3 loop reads CASSRYREKDQPQHF. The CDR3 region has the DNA TGTGCCAGCAGCCGATACAGGGAAAAGGATCAGCCCCAGCATTTT.

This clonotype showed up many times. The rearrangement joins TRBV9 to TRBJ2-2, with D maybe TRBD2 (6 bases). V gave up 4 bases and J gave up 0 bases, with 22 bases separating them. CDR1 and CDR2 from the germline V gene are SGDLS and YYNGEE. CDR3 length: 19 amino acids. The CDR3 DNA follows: TGTGCCAGCAGCATAACGTCCGCGATGCGGGGAACGAACACCGGGGAGCTGTTTTTT. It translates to CASSITSAMRGTNTGELFF. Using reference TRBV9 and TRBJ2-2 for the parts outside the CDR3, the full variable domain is DSGVTQTPKHLITATGQRVTLRCSPRSGDLSVYWYQQSLDQGLQFLIQYYNGEERAKGNILERFSAQQFPDLHSELNLSSLELGDSALYFCASSITSAMRGTNTGELFFGEGSRLTVL.

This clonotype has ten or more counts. The CDR3 loop is CASNTNYGYTF. The CDR3 DNA follows: TGTGCCAGCAATACCAACTATGGCTACACCTTC. The chain carries TRBV2 and TRBJ1-2; D call uncertain. There are 11 residues in the CDR3. Looked up from germline, CDR1 is SNHLY and CDR2 is FYNNEI. V was shortened by 7 bases and J by 2 bases, with 5 bases between the two germline ends.